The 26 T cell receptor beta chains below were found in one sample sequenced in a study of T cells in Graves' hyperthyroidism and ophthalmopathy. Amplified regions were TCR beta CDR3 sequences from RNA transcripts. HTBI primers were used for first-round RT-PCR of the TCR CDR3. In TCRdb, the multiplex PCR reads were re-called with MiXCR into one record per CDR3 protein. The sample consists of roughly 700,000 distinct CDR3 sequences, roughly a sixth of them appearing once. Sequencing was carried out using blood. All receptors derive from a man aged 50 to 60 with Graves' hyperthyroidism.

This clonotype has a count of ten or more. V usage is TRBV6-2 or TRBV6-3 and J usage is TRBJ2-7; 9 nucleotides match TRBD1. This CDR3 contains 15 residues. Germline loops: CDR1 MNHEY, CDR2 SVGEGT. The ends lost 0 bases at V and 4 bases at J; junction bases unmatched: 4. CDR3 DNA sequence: TGTGCCAGCAGTTACTCTGAGACAGGGGGATACGAGCAGTACTTC. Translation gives CASSYSETGGYEQYF.

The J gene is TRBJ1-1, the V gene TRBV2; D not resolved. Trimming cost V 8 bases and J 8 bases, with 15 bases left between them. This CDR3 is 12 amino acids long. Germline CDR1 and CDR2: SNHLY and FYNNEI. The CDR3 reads CASHRLAGEAFF. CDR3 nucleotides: TGTGCCAGCCACCGACTCGCGGGGGAAGCTTTCTTT.

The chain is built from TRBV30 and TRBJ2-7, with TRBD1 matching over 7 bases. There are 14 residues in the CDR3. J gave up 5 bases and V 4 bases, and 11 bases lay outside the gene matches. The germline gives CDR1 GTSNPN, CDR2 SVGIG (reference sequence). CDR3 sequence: CAWTMDRFGNEQYF. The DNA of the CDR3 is TGTGCCTGGACTATGGACAGGTTCGGAAACGAGCAGTACTTC.

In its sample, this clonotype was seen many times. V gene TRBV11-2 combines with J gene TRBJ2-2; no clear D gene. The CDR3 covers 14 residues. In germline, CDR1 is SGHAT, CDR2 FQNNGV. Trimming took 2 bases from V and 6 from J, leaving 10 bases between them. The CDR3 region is CASSLREGPGELFF. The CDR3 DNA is TGTGCCAGCAGCTTACGCGAAGGGCCCGGGGAGCTGTTTTTT.

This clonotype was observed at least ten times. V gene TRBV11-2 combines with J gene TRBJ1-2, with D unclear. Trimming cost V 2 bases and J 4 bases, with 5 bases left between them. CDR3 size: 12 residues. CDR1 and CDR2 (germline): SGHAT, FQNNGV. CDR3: CASSLNGYGYTF. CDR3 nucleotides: TGTGCCAGCAGCTTAAACGGCTATGGCTACACCTTC.

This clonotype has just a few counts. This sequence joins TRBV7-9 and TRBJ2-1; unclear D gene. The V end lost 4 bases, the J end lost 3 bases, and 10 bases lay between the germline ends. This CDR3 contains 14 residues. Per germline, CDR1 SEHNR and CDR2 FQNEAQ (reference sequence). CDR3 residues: CASSSQVSYNEQFF. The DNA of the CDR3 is TGTGCCAGCAGCTCCCAGGTGAGCTACAATGAGCAGTTCTTC.

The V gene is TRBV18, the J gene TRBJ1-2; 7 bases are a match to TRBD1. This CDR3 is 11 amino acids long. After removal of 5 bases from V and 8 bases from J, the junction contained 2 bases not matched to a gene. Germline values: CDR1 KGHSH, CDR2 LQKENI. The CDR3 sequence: CASSSTGGYTF. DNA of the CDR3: TGTGCCAGCTCATCGACAGGGGGCTACACCTTC.

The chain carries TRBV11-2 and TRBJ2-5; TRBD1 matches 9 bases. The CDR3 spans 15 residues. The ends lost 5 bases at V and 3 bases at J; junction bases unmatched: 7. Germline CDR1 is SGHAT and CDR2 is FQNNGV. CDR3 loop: CASSAYRGQEETQYF. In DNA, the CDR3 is TGTGCCAGCAGCGCCTACAGGGGGCAAGAAGAGACCCAGTACTTC.

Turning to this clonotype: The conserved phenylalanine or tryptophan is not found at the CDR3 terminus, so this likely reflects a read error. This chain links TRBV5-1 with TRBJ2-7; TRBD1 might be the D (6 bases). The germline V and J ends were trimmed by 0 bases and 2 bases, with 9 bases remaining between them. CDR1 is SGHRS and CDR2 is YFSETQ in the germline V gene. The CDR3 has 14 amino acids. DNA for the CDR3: TGCGCCAGCAGCTTGGTAACAGGGCCCTACGAGCAGTACCTC. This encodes CASSLVTGPYEQYL.

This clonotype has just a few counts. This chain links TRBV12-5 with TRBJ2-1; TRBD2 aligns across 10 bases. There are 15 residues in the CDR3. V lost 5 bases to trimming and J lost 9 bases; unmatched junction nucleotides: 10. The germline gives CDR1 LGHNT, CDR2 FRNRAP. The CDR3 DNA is TGTGCTAGTGGTCCTCGAGCGGGAGGGCCTTGTGAGCAGTTCTTC. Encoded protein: CASGPRAGGPCEQFF.

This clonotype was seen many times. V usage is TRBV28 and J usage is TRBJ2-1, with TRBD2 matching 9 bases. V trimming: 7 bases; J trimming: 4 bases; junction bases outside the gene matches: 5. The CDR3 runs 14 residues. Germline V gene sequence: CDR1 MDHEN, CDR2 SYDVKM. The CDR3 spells CASTTSGPYNEQFF. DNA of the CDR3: TGTGCCAGCACTACTAGCGGGCCTTACAATGAGCAGTTCTTC. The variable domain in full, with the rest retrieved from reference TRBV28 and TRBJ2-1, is DVKVTQSSRYLVKRTGEKVFLECVQDMDHENMFWYRQDPGLGLRLIYFSYDVKMKEKGDIPEGYSVSREKKERFSLILESASTNQTSMYLCASTTSGPYNEQFFGPGTRLTVL.

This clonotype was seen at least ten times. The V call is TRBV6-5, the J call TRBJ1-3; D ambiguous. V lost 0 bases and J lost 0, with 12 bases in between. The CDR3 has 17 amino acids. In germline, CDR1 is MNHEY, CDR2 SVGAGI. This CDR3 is CASSYSGSFFSGNTIYF. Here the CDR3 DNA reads TGTGCCAGCAGTTACTCAGGCAGCTTCTTCTCTGGAAACACCATATATTTT.

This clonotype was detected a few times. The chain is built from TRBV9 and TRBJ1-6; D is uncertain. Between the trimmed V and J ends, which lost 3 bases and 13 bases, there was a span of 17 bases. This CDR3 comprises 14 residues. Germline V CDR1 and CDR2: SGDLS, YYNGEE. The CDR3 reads CASSGGNSASPLHF. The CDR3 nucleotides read TGTGCCAGCAGCGGAGGGAATTCGGCTTCTCCCCTCCACTTT.

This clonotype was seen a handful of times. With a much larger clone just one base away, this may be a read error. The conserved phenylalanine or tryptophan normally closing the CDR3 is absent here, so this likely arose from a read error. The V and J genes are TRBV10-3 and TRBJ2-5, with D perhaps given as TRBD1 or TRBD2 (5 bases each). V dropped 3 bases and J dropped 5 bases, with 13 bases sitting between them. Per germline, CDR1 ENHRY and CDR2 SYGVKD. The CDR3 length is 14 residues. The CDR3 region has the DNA TGTGCCATCAGTGAAACACGTGAGGGGGAGACCCAGTACCTC. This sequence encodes CAISETREGETQYL.

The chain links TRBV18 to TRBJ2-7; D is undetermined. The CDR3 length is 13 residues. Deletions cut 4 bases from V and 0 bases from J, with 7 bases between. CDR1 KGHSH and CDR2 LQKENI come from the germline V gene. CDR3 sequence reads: CASSHIDSYEQYF. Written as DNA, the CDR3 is TGTGCCAGCTCACACATAGACTCCTACGAGCAGTACTTC.

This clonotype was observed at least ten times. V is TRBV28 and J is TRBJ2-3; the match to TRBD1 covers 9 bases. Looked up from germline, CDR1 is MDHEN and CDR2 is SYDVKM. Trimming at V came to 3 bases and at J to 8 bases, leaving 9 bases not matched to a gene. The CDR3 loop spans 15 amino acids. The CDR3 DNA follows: TGTGCCAGCAGTTTGGGTTTCGGACAGGGGACTACGCAGTATTTT. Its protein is CASSLGFGQGTTQYF. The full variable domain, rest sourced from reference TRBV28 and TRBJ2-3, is DVKVTQSSRYLVKRTGEKVFLECVQDMDHENMFWYRQDPGLGLRLIYFSYDVKMKEKGDIPEGYSVSREKKERFSLILESASTNQTSMYLCASSLGFGQGTTQYFGPGTRLTVL.

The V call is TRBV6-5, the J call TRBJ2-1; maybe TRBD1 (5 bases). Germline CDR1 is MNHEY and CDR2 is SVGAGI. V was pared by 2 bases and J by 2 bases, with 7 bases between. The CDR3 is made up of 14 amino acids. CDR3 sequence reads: CASSYQTAYNEQFF. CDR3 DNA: TGTGCCAGCAGTTACCAGACAGCCTACAATGAGCAGTTCTTC.

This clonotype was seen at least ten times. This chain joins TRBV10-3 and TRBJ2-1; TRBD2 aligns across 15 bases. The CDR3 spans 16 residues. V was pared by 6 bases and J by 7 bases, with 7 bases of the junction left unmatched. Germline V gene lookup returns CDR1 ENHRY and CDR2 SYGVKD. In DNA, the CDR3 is TGTGCCATCAGGGGACTAGCGGGAGGCCCCGGAAATGAGCAGTTCTTC. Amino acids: CAIRGLAGGPGNEQFF.

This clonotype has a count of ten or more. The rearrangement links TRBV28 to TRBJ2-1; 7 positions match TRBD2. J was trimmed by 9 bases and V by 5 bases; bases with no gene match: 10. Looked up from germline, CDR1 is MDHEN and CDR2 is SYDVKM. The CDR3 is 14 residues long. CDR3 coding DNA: TGTGCCAGCAGTCTTCTAGCGGAGGGAGGTGAGCAGTTCTTC. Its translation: CASSLLAEGGEQFF.

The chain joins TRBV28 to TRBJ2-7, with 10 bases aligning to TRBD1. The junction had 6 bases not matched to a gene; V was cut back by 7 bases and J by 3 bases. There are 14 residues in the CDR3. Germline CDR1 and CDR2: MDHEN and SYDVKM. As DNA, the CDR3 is TGTGCCAGCACCGCCGGACAGGGGGACTACGAGCAGTACTTC. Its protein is CASTAGQGDYEQYF.

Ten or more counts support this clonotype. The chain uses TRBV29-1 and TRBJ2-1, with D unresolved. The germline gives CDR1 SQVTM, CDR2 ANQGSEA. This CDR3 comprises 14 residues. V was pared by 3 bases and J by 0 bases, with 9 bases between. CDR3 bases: TGCAGCGTTGACGCTCCGAGCTCCTACAATGAGCAGTTCTTC. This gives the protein CSVDAPSSYNEQFF.

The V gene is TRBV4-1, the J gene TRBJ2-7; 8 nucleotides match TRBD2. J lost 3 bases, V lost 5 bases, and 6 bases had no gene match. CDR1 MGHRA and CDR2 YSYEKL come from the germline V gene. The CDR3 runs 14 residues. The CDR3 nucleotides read TGCGCCAGCAGCGTTGGGACTAGTGGCTACGAGCAGTACTTC. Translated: CASSVGTSGYEQYF.

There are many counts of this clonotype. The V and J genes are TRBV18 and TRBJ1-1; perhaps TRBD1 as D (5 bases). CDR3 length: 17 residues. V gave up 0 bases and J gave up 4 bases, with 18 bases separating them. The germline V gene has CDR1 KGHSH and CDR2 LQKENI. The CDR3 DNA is TGTGCCAGCTCACCACCGCGATTCGGGACCCCGGCCACTGAAGCTTTCTTT. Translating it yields CASSPPRFGTPATEAFF.

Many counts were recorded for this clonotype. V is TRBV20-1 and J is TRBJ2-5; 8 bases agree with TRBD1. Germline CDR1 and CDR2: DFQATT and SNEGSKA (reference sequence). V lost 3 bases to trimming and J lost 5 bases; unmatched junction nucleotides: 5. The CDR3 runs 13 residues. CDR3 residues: CSARRTGRETQYF. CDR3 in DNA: TGCAGTGCTAGGCGGACAGGGAGGGAGACCCAGTACTTC.

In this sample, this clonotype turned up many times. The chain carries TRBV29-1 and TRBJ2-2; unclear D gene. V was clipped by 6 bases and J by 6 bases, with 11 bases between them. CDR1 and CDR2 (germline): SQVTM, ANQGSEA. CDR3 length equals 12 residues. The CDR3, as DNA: TGCAGCGTGCCCAAAGGAGCCGGGGAGCTGTTTTTT. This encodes CSVPKGAGELFF.

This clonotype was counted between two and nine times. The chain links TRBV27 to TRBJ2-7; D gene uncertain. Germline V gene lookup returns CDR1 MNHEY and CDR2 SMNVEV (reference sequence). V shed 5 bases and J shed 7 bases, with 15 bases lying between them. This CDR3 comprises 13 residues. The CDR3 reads CASSLYSLREQYF. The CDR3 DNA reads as TGTGCCAGCAGTCTCTACTCCTTGCGGGAGCAGTACTTC.